This entry lists 9 T cell receptor beta chains sequenced from one sample in a study of T-cell memory formation after mild COVID-19. TCRdb reprocessed the 5' RACE reads with MiXCR, giving one entry per CDR3 protein. The sample consists of hundreds of thousands of distinct CDR3 sequences, around 27% of them appearing once. The sample taken for sequencing was PBMCs or a T cell subset sorted from them (not recorded which). The receptors here all came from an adult woman who had mild COVID-19 (a few samples of this study predate the infection). Cell type and time point are not known.

This clonotype has a single count. V and J are TRBV7-2 and TRBJ1-2, with D maybe TRBD1 (5 bases). The CDR3 loop spans 17 amino acids. The ends were cut back, 2 bases at V and 3 bases at J, with 19 bases in the middle. Germline CDR1 and CDR2: SGHTA and FQGNSA. The CDR3 sequence: CASSLNGQGALHYGYTF. In DNA, the CDR3 is TGTGCCAGCAGCTTAAATGGGCAGGGTGCCCTTCACTATGGCTACACCTTC.

This clonotype appeared a few times. This chain links TRBV24-1 with TRBJ2-3; D may be TRBD2 (6 bases). The germline V gene encodes CDR1 KGHDR and CDR2 SFDVKD. Trimming removed 3 bases at V and 5 bases at J, with 11 bases between. The length of the CDR3 is 14 residues. CDR3 loop: CATSDGGSGDTQYF. CDR3 DNA: TGTGCCACCAGTGATGGGGGGAGCGGAGATACGCAGTATTTT.

The chain uses TRBV20-1 and TRBJ2-1; 9 bases match TRBD2. Germline V gene data show CDR1 as DFQATT and CDR2 as SNEGSKA (reference sequence). V lost 5 bases to trimming and J lost 7 bases; unmatched junction nucleotides: 18. The CDR3 contains 17 residues. In DNA, the CDR3 is TGCAGTGCTTCGATGGGGGGGAGAGCGGGAGGAAAGAATGAGCAGTTCTTC. The encoded protein is CSASMGGRAGGKNEQFF.

This clonotype has more than one count but fewer than ten. The CDR3 DNA is TGTGCCAGCACGACAGGCTTGGGTACAGATACGCAGTATTTT. Amino acid sequence: CASTTGLGTDTQYF. V and J are TRBV12-3 or TRBV12-4 and TRBJ2-3, with a tentative D call TRBD1 (6 bases). The V end was cut by 7 bases, the J end by 3 bases, with 14 bases between. This CDR3 region has 14 residues.

This clonotype showed up just a few times. The V and J genes are TRBV2 and TRBJ2-7; tentative D call: TRBD1 (6 bases). Looked up from germline, CDR1 is SNHLY and CDR2 is FYNNEI. Trimming shortened V by 2 bases and J by 4 bases, and 12 bases separated the two germline ends. The CDR3 covers 14 residues. CDR3 nucleotide sequence: TGTGCCAGCAGTGAACACAGGGCAACGTACGAGCAGTACTTC. It encodes CASSEHRATYEQYF. Full variable domain (missing parts from reference TRBV2 and TRBJ2-7): EPEVTQTPSHQVTQMGQEVILRCVPISNHLYFYWYRQILGQKVEFLVSFYNNEISEKSEIFDDQFSVERPDGSNFTLKIRSTKLEDSAMYFCASSEHRATYEQYFGPGTRLTVT.

The J gene is TRBJ2-7, the V gene TRBV10-3, with D perhaps matching TRBD1 or TRBD2 (6 bases each). Between the trimmed V and J ends, which lost 0 bases and 0 bases, there was a span of 15 bases. The CDR3 has 17 amino acids. CDR1 and CDR2 (germline): ENHRY, SYGVKD. CDR3 sequence (DNA): TGTGCCATCAGTGAGTCTGTACAGGGAGGAGGCTCCTACGAGCAGTACTTC. As protein: CAISESVQGGGSYEQYF.

Comment on this clonotype: One end of the junction does not line up with germline, which may come from a read error. The rearrangement uses TRBV3-1 and TRBJ2-1, with D perhaps TRBD1 (6 bases). The CDR3 sequence is 10 residues long. Per germline, CDR1 LGHDT and CDR2 YNNKEL (reference sequence). CDR3 DNA: TGTGCCAGCGGGGACAATGATCAGTTCTTC. Its translation: CASGDNDQFF.

CDR3 DNA: TGTGCCAGCAGGAATCCAGGGGAGAATGGCTACACCTTC. It yields the protein CASRNPGENGYTF. The chain employs TRBV6-5 and TRBJ1-2; D is perhaps TRBD1 (6 bases). Germline values: CDR1 MNHEY, CDR2 SVGAGI. CDR3 length: 13 residues. V dropped 6 bases and J dropped 6 bases, with 14 bases sitting between them.

The CDR3 here is CASIHRGLIGYTF. The CDR3 DNA follows: TGTGCCAGCATCCACAGAGGCCTAATCGGCTACACCTTC. The chain combines TRBV7-9 with TRBJ1-2; D gene ambiguous. Trimming stripped 7 bases from V and 8 bases from J, with 17 bases between. The germline V gene encodes CDR1 SEHNR and CDR2 FQNEAQ (reference sequence). The CDR3 length is 13 residues.